This section outlines one TCR beta chain sequence together with its context. The data were taken from a study of T cell repertoires in cytomegalovirus infection. About the research overall: Public signatures in TCR beta pointed to CMV infection and matching HLA type.

One entry per CDR3 protein, called by TCRdb with MiXCR from the reads. The sample carries under 800,000 distinct CDR3 sequences, 20% to 25% recorded once. There are 13 residues in the CDR3. Germline V lookup: CDR1 MNHEY, CDR2 SMNVEV (reference sequence). Trimming stripped 6 bases from V and 4 bases from J, with 12 bases between. Input material: CD8+ T cells from PBMCs. The receptor comes from a human donor in good health (CMV status not recorded). Some clones in this sample may be carry-over from other donors' samples. The rearrangement uses TRBV27 and TRBJ1-2; D uncertain. This CDR3 is CASSNGQTYGYTF. Written as DNA, the CDR3 is TGTGCCAGCAGCAACGGCCAAACCTATGGCTACACCTTC.